A single sample gave rise to the 9 T cell receptor beta chains below, sequenced in a study of OX40 agonist ivuxolimab in advanced cancers. TCRdb's table, derived via immunoSEQ multiplex PCR, lists solely in-frame clones and lacks some. The sample holds roughly 76,000 clones; around 83% are singletons and the top ten take roughly 7.3%. This specimen was CD4+ or CD8+ T cells sorted from blood, taken in a trial of the OX40 agonist ivuxolimab. Receptor source: an adult with an advanced solid tumor such as melanoma, head and neck, liver or kidney cancer.

The chain uses TRBV9 and TRBJ2-3; 10 positions match TRBD2. J was trimmed by 5 bases and V by 0 bases; bases with no gene match: 6. CDR3 length: 16 residues. The V gene's germline CDR1 is SGDLS and CDR2 YYNGEE. The CDR3 nucleotides read TGTGCCAGCAGCGTAGGAGCGGGGGGGCACGGAGATACGCAGTATTTT. Its protein is CASSVGAGGHGDTQYF.

The chain couples TRBV10-1 to TRBJ2-2; unclear D gene. Trimming shortened V by 6 bases and J by 2 bases, and 10 bases separated the two germline ends. The CDR3 length is 14 residues. Germline values: CDR1 WNHNN, CDR2 SYGVQD (reference sequence). CDR3 bases: TGCGCCAGCAGGGTGCGGACCAACACCGGGGAGCTGTTTTTT. It specifies CASRVRTNTGELFF.

The gene calls are TRBV6-1 and TRBJ2-6; no firm D call. Germline CDR1 reads MNHNS; CDR2 reads SASEGT. Trimming shortened V by 7 bases and J by 0 bases, and 4 bases separated the two germline ends. The CDR3 is made up of 13 amino acids. CDR3 residues: CASTASGANVLTF. CDR3 DNA sequence: TGTGCCAGCACGGCCTCTGGGGCCAACGTCCTGACTTTC.

This chain connects TRBV5-4 to TRBJ2-6; TRBD1 agrees at 9 bases. The CDR3 is made up of 17 amino acids. With 4 bases clipped from V and 2 bases from J, the junction kept 7 bases outside the gene matches. The germline CDR1 and CDR2 sequences are SGHNT and YYREEE (reference sequence). The CDR3 is CASSGRDRVPGANVLTF. For the CDR3, the DNA is TGTGCCAGCAGCGGCCGGGACAGGGTCCCTGGGGCCAACGTCCTGACTTTC.

This chain connects TRBV4-2 to TRBJ1-4; D uncertain. The V gene lost 0 bases and the J gene lost 0 bases, with 5 bases spanning the gap. CDR3 length: 15 amino acids. CDR1 LGHNA and CDR2 YNFKEQ come from the germline V gene. DNA of the CDR3: TGTGCCAGCAGCCAAGAGGCTGCAACTAATGAAAAACTGTTTTTT. It translates to CASSQEAATNEKLFF.

V is TRBV7-2 and J is TRBJ1-3, with D uncertain. V lost 1 base and J lost 0, with 13 bases in between. Germline values: CDR1 SGHTA, CDR2 FQGNSA. CDR3 size: 17 residues. The CDR3 DNA reads TGTGCCAGCAGCTTAGGCCGCCCCGGAGACTCTGGAAACACCATATATTTT. This codes for CASSLGRPGDSGNTIYF.

This clone was seen only a few times. J is TRBJ2-6 and V is TRBV5-8; tentative D call: TRBD1 (5 bases). Per germline, CDR1 SGHTS and CDR2 YDEGEE. CDR3 length: 16 residues. Trimming stripped 2 bases from V and 0 bases from J, with 9 bases between. CDR3 sequence reads: CASSFRVGSGANVLTF. In nucleotides, the CDR3 is TGTGCCAGCAGCTTCAGGGTGGGCTCTGGGGCCAACGTCCTGACTTTC.

The CDR3 loop is CSAKQAFEQYF. DNA for the CDR3: TGCAGTGCAAAGCAGGCTTTCGAGCAGTACTTC. This sequence joins TRBV20-1 and TRBJ2-7; D is unresolved. The V end lost 6 bases, the J end lost 6 bases, and 12 bases lay between the germline ends. The CDR3 is 11 residues long. The germline V gene encodes CDR1 DFQATT and CDR2 SNEGSKA (reference sequence).

In its sample, this clone was seen once. This sequence joins TRBV6-6 and TRBJ2-3; 9 nucleotides align to TRBD1. CDR1 and CDR2 (germline): MNHNY, SVGAGI (reference sequence). The CDR3 consists of 15 residues. Trimming took 6 bases from V and 5 from J; bases not matched to a gene: 9. The CDR3 nucleotides are TGTGCCAGCAGCCCCTATACAGGGGGCAAAGATACGCAGTATTTT. Residues: CASSPYTGGKDTQYF.